The 7 T cell receptor beta chains reported below all come from one sample, sequenced in a study of blood T cell repertoires in COVID-19. Repertoires were generated with immunoSEQ multiplex PCR, while TCRdb's copy carries only in-frame clones and drops some. Of more than 30,000 clones listed, roughly nine tenths were seen once; the top ten hold roughly 23%. The sequencing sample was made of peripheral blood. The receptors come from a woman older than 75 with active or convalescent COVID-19.

The chain links TRBV6-5 to TRBJ2-1; perhaps TRBD2 as D (7 bases). Trimming removed 2 bases from V and 1 base from J, with 9 bases in between. Germline V gives CDR1 MNHEY, CDR2 SVGAGI. CDR3 length: 15 residues. Here the CDR3 reads CASSYGGASYNEQFF. The CDR3, as DNA: TGTGCCAGCAGTTACGGGGGGGCTTCCTACAATGAGCAGTTCTTC.

The chain combines TRBV19 with TRBJ2-3; no clear D. The CDR3 covers 15 residues. V shed 3 bases and J shed 2 bases, with 12 bases lying between them. Looked up from germline, CDR1 is LNHDA and CDR2 is SQIVND (reference sequence). This CDR3 reads CASSIGGRLTDTQYF. In DNA, the CDR3 is TGTGCCAGTAGTATTGGCGGCAGACTCACAGATACGCAGTATTTT.

The rearrangement links TRBV5-1 to TRBJ1-5, with TRBD1 matching 10 bases. CDR3 length equals 15 residues. Germline V lookup: CDR1 SGHRS, CDR2 YFSETQ. V was pared by 4 bases and J by 4 bases, with 5 bases of the junction left unmatched. The CDR3 sequence: CASSQGTGANQPQHF. For the CDR3, the DNA is TGCGCCAGCAGCCAAGGGACAGGGGCAAATCAGCCCCAGCATTTT.

This clone occurred once. This chain joins TRBV7-2 and TRBJ2-1; D is possibly TRBD1 (5 bases). The length of the CDR3 is 16 residues. Germline CDR1 and CDR2: SGHTA and FQGNSA. The V gene lost 1 base and the J gene lost 0 bases, with 10 bases spanning the gap. The CDR3 loop is CASSLEGDSSYNEQFF. The CDR3 DNA is TGTGCCAGCAGCTTAGAGGGCGACAGCTCCTACAATGAGCAGTTCTTC.

This rearrangement joins TRBV19 to TRBJ1-1, with D uncertain. Per the germline V gene, CDR1 is LNHDA and CDR2 is SQIVND (reference sequence). V was trimmed by 3 bases and J by 3 bases, leaving 17 bases between them. The CDR3 sequence is 16 residues long. In nucleotides, the CDR3 is TGTGCCAGTAGTATGTCAACGGGAGGGTACGACACTGAAGCTTTCTTT. Translating gives CASSMSTGGYDTEAFF.

The V and J genes are TRBV25-1 and TRBJ1-1; 11 positions agree with TRBD1. This CDR3 spans 16 amino acids. J was trimmed by 6 bases and V by 3 bases; bases with no gene match: 9. Germline CDR1 MGHDK, CDR2 SYGVNS. This CDR3 reads CASSEPGTGGFSEAFF. The DNA for the CDR3 is TGTGCCAGCAGTGAGCCCGGGACAGGGGGGTTCTCTGAAGCTTTCTTT.

This clone was detected a few times. This sequence joins TRBV7-9 and TRBJ2-1; D may be TRBD2 (5 bases). Trimming took 6 bases from V and 10 from J, leaving 22 bases between them. Germline V CDR1 and CDR2: SEHNR, FQNEAQ (reference sequence). The CDR3 is 15 residues long. In nucleotides, the CDR3 is TGTGCCAGCAGGCCGGACTCCTGGGGTGTGGGGGAGCAGTTCTTC. Residues: CASRPDSWGVGEQFF.